Shown below are 5 T cell receptor beta chains from a single sample sequenced in a study of shared clonotypes between healthy human individuals. Only in-frame clones appear in the TCRdb table, and some are missing; sequencing was by immunoSEQ multiplex PCR. Of 2 million to 2.5 million clones in the sample, about 94% were seen once. Material for sequencing was naive CD4+ T cells sorted from blood. This sample's subset: CD45RA+ positively selected. All receptors derive from a man aged 18 to 29 in good health.

The chain has TRBV19 and TRBJ1-5; TRBD1 agrees at 10 bases. From germline, CDR1 is LNHDA and CDR2 SQIVND (reference sequence). V dropped 4 bases and J dropped 2; count of bases not matched to a gene: 8. This CDR3 has 17 residues. This CDR3 reads CASSTPGQGRGNQPQHF. CDR3 nucleotides: TGTGCCAGTAGTACCCCGGGACAGGGGAGAGGCAATCAGCCCCAGCATTTT.

This clone has only one observation. The chain couples TRBV2 to TRBJ2-3; TRBD1 aligns across 7 bases. J gave up 0 bases and V 7 bases, and 7 bases lay outside the gene matches. The CDR3 has 15 amino acids. CDR1 and CDR2 (germline): SNHLY, FYNNEI. CDR3 nucleotide sequence: TGTGCCAGCACTAGACAGGGTGTCAGCACAGATACGCAGTATTTT. Protein: CASTRQGVSTDTQYF.

CDR3 region: CASSVVSGGRELFF. CDR3 DNA: TGTGCCAGCAGCGTAGTGTCCGGGGGCAGGGAGCTGTTTTTT. The V and J genes are TRBV9 and TRBJ2-2; D may match TRBD1 or TRBD2 (6 bases each). In germline, CDR1 is SGDLS, CDR2 YYNGEE. The CDR3 is 14 residues long. Between the trimmed V and J ends, which lost 0 bases and 9 bases, there was a span of 12 bases. The entire variable domain, with the rest obtained from reference TRBV9 and TRBJ2-2, is as follows: DSGVTQTPKHLITATGQRVTLRCSPRSGDLSVYWYQQSLDQGLQFLIQYYNGEERAKGNILERFSAQQFPDLHSELNLSSLELGDSALYFCASSVVSGGRELFFGEGSRLTVL.

The chain links TRBV5-8 to TRBJ1-5, with 9 nucleotides matching TRBD1. The CDR3 length is 16 residues. The ends lost 3 bases at V and 4 bases at J; junction bases unmatched: 8. The V gene's germline CDR1 is SGHTS and CDR2 YDEGEE. The DNA of the CDR3 is TGTGCCAGCAGCTCACACTATGGGACAGGGAATCAGCCCCAGCATTTT. Its protein is CASSSHYGTGNQPQHF.

CDR3 protein: CASSIDLDSYYNSPLHF. The DNA of the CDR3 is TGTGCCAGTAGTATAGATCTTGACAGCTACTATAATTCACCCCTCCACTTT. J is TRBJ1-6 and V is TRBV19, with D possibly matching TRBD1 (5 bases). This CDR3 comprises 17 residues. CDR1 and CDR2 (germline): LNHDA, SQIVND (reference sequence). V dropped 0 bases and J dropped 3 bases, with 12 bases sitting between them.